This T cell receptor beta chain came from a study of vaccination and CD4 T cells after COVID-19. Study-level background: The study enrolled six male and four female convalescents, two of whom were Hispanic. The authors used overlapping spike peptides from SARS-CoV-2, HCoV-NL63, HCoV-OC43 and HCoV-229E to stimulate cells.

This clonotype was detected a few times. Its target is unknown. Sequencing of DNA taken from cultured CD4+ T cells relied on the Oncomine TCR Beta short-read assay. MiXCR, run by TCRdb on the PCR reads, gives a single entry per CDR3 protein. The repertoire has roughly 13,000 distinct CDR3 sequences, roughly 29% of them found once; the top ten carry 15% to 20%. Treatment meaning: 10-day PBMC culture with coronavirus spike peptide pools or control peptides (ViraFEST assay). With around 10 ug/ml peptide pools and approximately 10 IU/ml IL-2, PBMCs were cultured at some 2.2 million per well. Sequenced material: CD4+ T cells from blood, cultured in vitro, taken before SARS-CoV-2 vaccination. This TCR came from a human donor who received a COVID-19 vaccine.

The CDR3 region is CASSLSNTGELFF. The CDR3 region has the DNA TGTGCCAGCAGCTTATCGAACACCGGGGAGCTGTTTTTT. This chain links TRBV7-3 with TRBJ2-2; unclear D gene. The CDR3 sequence is 13 residues long. V dropped 2 bases and J dropped 0 bases, with 1 base sitting between them. Per germline, CDR1 SGHTA and CDR2 FQGTGA.